This T cell receptor beta chain was captured in a study of CD8+ T cells in alopecia areata. Study in general: Tofacitinib lasted 6 to 18 months, then 6 months off drug. Findings of the study overall: In scalp samples, resident alphabeta T cells of normal skin are also sequenced.

The treatment was: oral pan-JAK inhibitor, 5-10 mg twice daily. Peripheral blood, together with lesional scalp punch biopsies, was collected from alopecia areata patients. Looked up from germline, CDR1 is SGHVS and CDR2 is FNYEAQ. This CDR3 region has 15 residues. Unmatched junction bases numbered 6, after V lost 5 bases and J lost 6 bases. A word on this clone: Its antigen is unknown.

It was cDNA, reverse transcribed from extracted RNA, that served as the sequencing template. The data were produced by immunoSEQ multiplex PCR, yet TCRdb's version contains in-frame clones alone and is incomplete. The repertoire consists of 120,000 to 150,000 clones, with 75% to 85% occurring once and the leading ten covering about 25%. The J gene is TRBJ2-7, the V gene TRBV7-6; 14 nucleotides line up with TRBD2. The starting material was CD8+ T cells sorted from blood, obtained at week 4, from a patient treated with tofacitinib. The receptor was derived from a human donor with alopecia areata. CDR3 bases: TGTGCCAGCAGCGAGGGACTAGCGGGGGCAGGCGAGCAGTACTTC. Its protein product is CASSEGLAGAGEQYF. Looking up the rest from reference TRBV7-6 and TRBJ2-7 gives the full variable domain: GAGVSQSPRYKVTKRGQDVALRCDPISGHVSLYWYRQALGQGPEFLTYFNYEAQQDKSGLPNDRFSAERPEGSISTLTIQRTEQRDSAMYRCASSEGLAGAGEQYFGPGTRLTVT.